Following are 14 T cell receptor beta chains from one sample sequenced in a study of T cells in Graves' hyperthyroidism and ophthalmopathy. The source material, RNA transcripts, was used to amplify TCR beta CDR3 regions. The TCR CDR3 was amplified in a first-round RT-PCR using the HTBI primer set. TCRdb re-analysed the multiplex PCR reads in MiXCR, keeping a single row per CDR3 protein. The top ten clones hold roughly 16% of a sample with 300,000 to 350,000 distinct CDR3 sequences, around a sixth of them seen once. Sequencing was done on a sample of blood. The receptors were sampled from a middle-aged woman with Graves' ophthalmopathy.

This clonotype was detected ten times or more. This chain joins TRBV28 and TRBJ1-1; D is unclear. Germline V gives CDR1 MDHEN, CDR2 SYDVKM. CDR3 length: 13 residues. Trimming left V 7 bases short and J 6 bases short, with 15 bases between. CDR3 sequence: CASMYSKVPEAFF. The CDR3 DNA follows: TGTGCCAGCATGTATTCGAAGGTTCCTGAAGCTTTCTTT.

This clonotype has a count of ten or more. The J gene is TRBJ1-1, the V gene TRBV28; D ambiguous. V was cut by 8 bases and J by 0 bases, with 13 bases left in between. Germline CDR1 and CDR2: MDHEN and SYDVKM. The CDR3 length is 14 residues. The CDR3 bases are TGTGCCAGCGTTAGGGAACAGATGAACACTGAAGCTTTCTTT. The encoded protein is CASVREQMNTEAFF.

This clonotype occurred many times. The chain is built from TRBV27 and TRBJ1-2; no clear D. V was pared by 7 bases and J by 0 bases, with 9 bases between. There are 13 residues in the CDR3. Germline CDR1 reads MNHEY; CDR2 reads SMNVEV (reference sequence). The CDR3 is CASKVGSNYGYTF. The CDR3 nucleotides read TGTGCCAGCAAGGTGGGGTCTAACTATGGCTACACCTTC.

This chain connects TRBV6-5 to TRBJ2-7; a weak D match, TRBD2 (5 bases). The CDR3 consists of 14 residues. V was clipped by 2 bases and J by 6 bases, with 14 bases between them. Germline assignment: CDR1 MNHEY and CDR2 SVGAGI. The DNA of the CDR3 is TGTGCCAGCAGTTACGGGGAGATTTTGTCCGAGCAGTACTTC. It is translated as CASSYGEILSEQYF.

This clonotype showed up many times. The DNA of the CDR3 is TGCACCATGACAGGGGGCGAGAACACTGAAGCTTTCTTT. Amino acids: CTMTGGENTEAFF. The chain employs TRBV29-1 and TRBJ1-1, with 10 bases fitting TRBD1. CDR3 length equals 13 residues. Per the germline V gene, CDR1 is SQVTM and CDR2 is ANQGSEA.

The J gene is TRBJ1-5, the V gene TRBV6-1; possible D gene TRBD1, 5 bases. The CDR3 loop spans 15 amino acids. Trimming cost V 4 bases and J 5 bases, with 15 bases left between them. Germline V gives CDR1 MNHNS, CDR2 SASEGT. The DNA of the CDR3 is TGTGCCAGCAGTGGGGGAGGGGCGGGGGATCAGCCCCAGCATTTT. This gives the protein CASSGGGAGDQPQHF.

In this sample, this clonotype turned up many times. CDR3 loop: CASSPGQGKSPLHF. CDR3 nucleotide sequence: TGTGCCAGCAGTCCAGGACAGGGAAAATCACCCCTCCACTTT. The genes are TRBV6-5 and TRBJ1-6, with 8 bases identical to TRBD1. Per germline, CDR1 MNHEY and CDR2 SVGAGI. The V and J ends lost 5 bases and 10 bases, in that order; junction bases with no gene match: 7. The length of the CDR3 is 14 residues.

The chain has TRBV24-1 and TRBJ2-5; perhaps TRBD1 as D (6 bases). CDR3 length: 15 amino acids. V gave up 2 bases and J gave up 1 base, with 10 bases separating them. CDR1 is KGHDR and CDR2 is SFDVKD in the germline V gene. CDR3: CATSDYTTGQETQYF. Written as DNA, the CDR3 is TGTGCCACCAGTGATTACACGACAGGCCAAGAGACCCAGTACTTC.

This clonotype was picked up many times. V usage is TRBV29-1 and J usage is TRBJ1-1; D perhaps matches TRBD1 (6 bases). The CDR3 spans 13 residues. Germline V gene sequence: CDR1 SQVTM, CDR2 ANQGSEA. Trimming took 6 bases from V and 5 from J, leaving 16 bases between them. CDR3 sequence: CSVWRGYGTEAFF. For the CDR3, the DNA is TGCAGCGTGTGGAGGGGGTACGGTACTGAAGCTTTCTTT.

This clonotype was recorded many times. CDR3 amino acids: CASSLKQGLTYEQYF. As DNA, the CDR3 is TGTGCCAGCAGTTTAAAACAGGGGTTGACCTACGAGCAGTACTTC. This chain connects TRBV12-3 or TRBV12-4 to TRBJ2-7; TRBD1 agrees at 7 bases. The CDR3 length is 15 residues. The junction had 6 bases not matched to a gene; V was cut back by 2 bases and J by 2 bases.

The chain has TRBV27 and TRBJ1-5, with 7 bases lining up with TRBD1. The CDR3 is 13 residues long. Germline loops: CDR1 MNHEY, CDR2 SMNVEV (reference sequence). The V gene end was trimmed by 6 bases and the J gene end by 6 bases; junction bases not matched to a gene: 5. The CDR3 region is CASRRGQGQPQHF. DNA for the CDR3: TGTGCCAGCAGGAGGGGGCAGGGTCAGCCCCAGCATTTT.

This clonotype appeared many times. In nucleotides, the CDR3 is TGCGCCAGCAGCCTGGGGACAGAGAATTCACCCCTCCACTTT. This encodes CASSLGTENSPLHF. This sequence joins TRBV5-1 and TRBJ1-6, with 7 bases that match TRBD1. CDR1 and CDR2 from the germline V gene are SGHRS and YFSETQ. The CDR3 runs to 14 residues. Unmatched junction bases numbered 5, after V lost 4 bases and J lost 7 bases.

This clonotype appeared many times. The V and J genes are TRBV19 and TRBJ2-2; D unresolved. Germline loops: CDR1 LNHDA, CDR2 SQIVND (reference sequence). The CDR3 sequence is 15 residues long. Between the trimmed V and J ends, which lost 1 base and 0 bases, there was a span of 6 bases. This CDR3 is CASSIVRANTGELFF. DNA of the CDR3: TGTGCCAGTAGTATAGTTAGGGCGAACACCGGGGAGCTGTTTTTT.

The CDR3 loop reads CASSLPGGPGGYTF. CDR3 nucleotide sequence: TGCGCCAGCAGCCTCCCGGGGGGGCCGGGGGGCTACACCTTC. The rearrangement joins TRBV5-1 to TRBJ1-2, with D tentatively TRBD1 (6 bases). The V gene's germline CDR1 is SGHRS and CDR2 YFSETQ. V lost 4 bases and J lost 8, with 18 bases in between. This CDR3 contains 14 residues.